This section outlines one T cell receptor (beta chain) sequence together with its context. The sample is drawn from a study of blood T cell repertoires in COVID-19. The overall study: Samples of COVID-19 (acute and convalescent) were obtained from the United States, Italy and Spain.

CDR3 size: 14 residues. Germline V gene lookup returns CDR1 SGHRS and CDR2 YFSETQ. V was clipped by 3 bases and J by 4 bases; unmatched bases: 5. Clinical histories supplied by participants themselves formed the basis of cohort assignment. Some clones are missing from TCRdb's copy, which holds only in-frame ones; the method was immunoSEQ multiplex PCR. The sample lists 200,000 to 250,000 clones, about 87% occurring once. This TCR derives from a man aged 45-65 years who had been exposed to COVID-19. Sample: PBMCs or T cells enriched from blood (not recorded which). J is TRBJ1-1 and V is TRBV5-1; TRBD1 aligns across 8 bases. CDR3 in amino acids: CASSYGQGSTEAFF. The DNA for the CDR3 is TGCGCCAGCAGCTACGGACAGGGAAGCACTGAAGCTTTCTTT.